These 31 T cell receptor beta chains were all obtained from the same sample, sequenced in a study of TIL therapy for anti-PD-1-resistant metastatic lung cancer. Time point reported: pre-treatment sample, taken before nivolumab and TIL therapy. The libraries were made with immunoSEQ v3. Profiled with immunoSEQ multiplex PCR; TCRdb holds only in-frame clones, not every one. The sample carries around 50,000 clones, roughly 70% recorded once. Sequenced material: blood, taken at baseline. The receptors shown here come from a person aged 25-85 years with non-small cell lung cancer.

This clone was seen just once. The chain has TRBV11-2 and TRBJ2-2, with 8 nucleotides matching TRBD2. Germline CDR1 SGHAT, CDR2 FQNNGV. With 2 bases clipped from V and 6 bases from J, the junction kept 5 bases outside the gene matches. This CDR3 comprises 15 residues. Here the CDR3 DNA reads TGTGCCAGCAGCTTAAATAGCGGGGTGGCCGGGGAGCTGTTTTTT. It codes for CASSLNSGVAGELFF.

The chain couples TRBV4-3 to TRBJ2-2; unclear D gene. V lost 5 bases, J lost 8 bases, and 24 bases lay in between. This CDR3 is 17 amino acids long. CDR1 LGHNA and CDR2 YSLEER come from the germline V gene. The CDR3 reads CASSSGLGETYRGELFF. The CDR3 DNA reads TGCGCCAGCAGCTCCGGGTTAGGCGAGACCTACCGGGGGGAGCTGTTTTTT.

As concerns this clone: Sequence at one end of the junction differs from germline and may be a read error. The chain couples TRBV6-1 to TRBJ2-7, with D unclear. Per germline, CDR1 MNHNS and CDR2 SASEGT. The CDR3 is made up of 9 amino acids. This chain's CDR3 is CAAGPPLFF. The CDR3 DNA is TGTGCCGCCGGGCCGCCTCTCTTCTTC.

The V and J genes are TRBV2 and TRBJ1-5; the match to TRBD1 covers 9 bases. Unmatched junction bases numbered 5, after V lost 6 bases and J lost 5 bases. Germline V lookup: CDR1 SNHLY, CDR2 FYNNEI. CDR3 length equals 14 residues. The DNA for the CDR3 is TGTGCCAGCAGCGCGGGACAGGGATATCAGCCCCAGCATTTT. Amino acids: CASSAGQGYQPQHF.

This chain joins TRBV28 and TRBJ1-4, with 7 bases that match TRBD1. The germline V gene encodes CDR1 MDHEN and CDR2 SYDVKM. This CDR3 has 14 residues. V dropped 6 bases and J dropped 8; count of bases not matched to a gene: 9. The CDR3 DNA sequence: TGTGCCAGCAGCCCCCGACAGGGTCGGGAAAAACTGTTTTTT. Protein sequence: CASSPRQGREKLFF.

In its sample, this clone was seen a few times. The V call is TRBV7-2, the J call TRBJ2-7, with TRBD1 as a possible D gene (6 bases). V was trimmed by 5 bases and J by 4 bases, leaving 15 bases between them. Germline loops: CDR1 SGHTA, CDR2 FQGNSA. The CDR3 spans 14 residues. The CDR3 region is CASSPRTEAYEQYF. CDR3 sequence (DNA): TGTGCCAGCAGCCCTCGGACAGAAGCTTACGAGCAGTACTTC.

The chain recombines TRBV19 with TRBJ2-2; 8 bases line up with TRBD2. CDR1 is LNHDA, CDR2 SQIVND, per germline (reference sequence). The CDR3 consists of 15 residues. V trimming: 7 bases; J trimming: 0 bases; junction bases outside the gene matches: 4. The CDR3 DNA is TGTGCCAGTACCCCGGGACTAGCGAACACCGGGGAGCTGTTTTTT. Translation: CASTPGLANTGELFF.

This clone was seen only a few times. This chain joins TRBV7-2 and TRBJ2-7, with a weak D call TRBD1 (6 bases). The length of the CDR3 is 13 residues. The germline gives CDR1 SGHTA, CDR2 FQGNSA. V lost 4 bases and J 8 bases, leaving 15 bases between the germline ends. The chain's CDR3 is CASSSMNRDKQYF. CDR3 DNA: TGTGCCAGCAGCTCTATGAATAGGGACAAGCAGTACTTC.

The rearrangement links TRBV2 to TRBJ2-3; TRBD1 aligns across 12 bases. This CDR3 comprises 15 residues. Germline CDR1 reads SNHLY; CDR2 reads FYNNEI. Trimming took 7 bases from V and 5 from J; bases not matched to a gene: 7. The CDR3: CASTRDRGLVDTQYF. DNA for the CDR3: TGTGCCAGCACTCGGGACAGGGGGCTGGTAGATACGCAGTATTTT.

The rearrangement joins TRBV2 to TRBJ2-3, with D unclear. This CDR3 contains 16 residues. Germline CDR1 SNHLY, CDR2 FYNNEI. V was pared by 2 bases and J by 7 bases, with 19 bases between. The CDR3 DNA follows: TGTGCCAGCAGTGAAAGTAGGGAAGGGATGTCTTATACGCAGTATTTT. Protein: CASSESREGMSYTQYF.

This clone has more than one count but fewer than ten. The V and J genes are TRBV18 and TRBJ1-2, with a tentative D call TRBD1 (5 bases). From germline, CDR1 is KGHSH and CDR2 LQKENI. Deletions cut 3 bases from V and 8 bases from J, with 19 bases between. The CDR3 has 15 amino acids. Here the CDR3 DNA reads TGTGCCAGCTCACCCCGGGACGGGTCCCGTGCCGGCTACACCTTC. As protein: CASSPRDGSRAGYTF.

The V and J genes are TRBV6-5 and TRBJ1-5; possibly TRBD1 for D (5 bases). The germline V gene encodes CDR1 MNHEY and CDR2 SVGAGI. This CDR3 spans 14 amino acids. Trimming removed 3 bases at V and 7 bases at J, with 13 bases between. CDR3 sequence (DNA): TGTGCCAGCAGTTATGGGGGGGTAGAACAGCCCCAGCATTTT. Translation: CASSYGGVEQPQHF.

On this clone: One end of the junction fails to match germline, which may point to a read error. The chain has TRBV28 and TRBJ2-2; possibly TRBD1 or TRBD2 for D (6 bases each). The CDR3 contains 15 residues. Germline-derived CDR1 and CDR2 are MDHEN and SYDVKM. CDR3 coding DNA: TGTGCCAGCAGCCCACAGGGAGGTTTGACCGGGGAGCTGTTTTTC. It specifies CASSPQGGLTGELFF.

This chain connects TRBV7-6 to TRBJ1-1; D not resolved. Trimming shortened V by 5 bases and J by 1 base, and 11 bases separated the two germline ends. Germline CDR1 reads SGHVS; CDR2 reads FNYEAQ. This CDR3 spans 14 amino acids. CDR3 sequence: CASSLRDRNTEAFF. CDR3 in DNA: TGTGCCAGCAGCCTCCGAGACCGGAACACTGAAGCTTTCTTT.

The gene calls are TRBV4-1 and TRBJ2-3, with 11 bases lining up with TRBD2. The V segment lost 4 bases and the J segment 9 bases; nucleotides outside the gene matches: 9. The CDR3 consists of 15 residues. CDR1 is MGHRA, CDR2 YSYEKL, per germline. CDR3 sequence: CASSLDSGGERTQYF. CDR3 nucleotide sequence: TGCGCCAGCAGCCTAGATAGCGGGGGGGAGAGGACGCAGTATTTT.

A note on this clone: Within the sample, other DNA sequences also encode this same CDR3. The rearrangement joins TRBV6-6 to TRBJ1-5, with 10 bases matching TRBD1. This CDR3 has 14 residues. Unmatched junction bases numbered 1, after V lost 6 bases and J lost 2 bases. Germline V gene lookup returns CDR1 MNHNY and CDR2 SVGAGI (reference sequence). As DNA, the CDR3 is TGTGCCAGCAGCGGGACAGGGGGCAATCAGCCCCAGCATTTT. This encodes CASSGTGGNQPQHF.

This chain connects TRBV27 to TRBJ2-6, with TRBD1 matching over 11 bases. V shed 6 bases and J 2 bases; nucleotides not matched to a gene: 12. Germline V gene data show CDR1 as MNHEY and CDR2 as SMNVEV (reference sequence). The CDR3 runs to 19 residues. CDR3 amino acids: CASSLKRGQGAAGANVLTF. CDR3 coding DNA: TGTGCCAGCAGCTTAAAAAGAGGACAGGGGGCTGCTGGGGCCAACGTCCTGACTTTC. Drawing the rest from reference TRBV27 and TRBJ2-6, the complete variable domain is EAQVTQNPRYLITVTGKKLTVTCSQNMNHEYMSWYRQDPGLGLRQIYYSMNVEVTDKGDVPEGYKVSRKEKRNFPLILESPSPNQTSLYFCASSLKRGQGAAGANVLTFGAGSRLTVL.

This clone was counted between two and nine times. The CDR3 spells CASSLGQTMGQPQHF. The CDR3 coding sequence is TGTGCCAGCAGTTTAGGGCAGACCATGGGTCAGCCCCAGCATTTT. This sequence joins TRBV28 and TRBJ1-5; the D is unclear. The CDR3 consists of 15 residues. V was cut by 2 bases and J by 6 bases, with 14 bases left in between. Per the germline V gene, CDR1 is MDHEN and CDR2 is SYDVKM.

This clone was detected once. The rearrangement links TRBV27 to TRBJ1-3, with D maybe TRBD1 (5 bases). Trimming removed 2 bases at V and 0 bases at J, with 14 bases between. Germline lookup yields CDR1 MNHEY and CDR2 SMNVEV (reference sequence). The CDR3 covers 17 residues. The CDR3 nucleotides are TGTGCCAGCAGTTTAATGGGGGGTATCAGCTCTGGAAACACCATATATTTT. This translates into CASSLMGGISSGNTIYF.

The CDR3: CASSLGIAKNIQYF. The CDR3 DNA follows: TGTGCCAGCAGCTTGGGGATAGCCAAAAACATTCAGTACTTC. V is TRBV5-6 and J is TRBJ2-4; D gene unclear. Looked up from germline, CDR1 is SGHDT and CDR2 is YYEEEE. The CDR3 is 14 amino acids. The V end lost 0 bases, the J end lost 0 bases, and 4 bases lay between the germline ends.

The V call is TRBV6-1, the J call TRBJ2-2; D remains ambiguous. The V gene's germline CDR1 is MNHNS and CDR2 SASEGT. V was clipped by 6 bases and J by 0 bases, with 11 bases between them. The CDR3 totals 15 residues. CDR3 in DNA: TGTGCCAGCAGCCTACAGACTCCGAACACCGGGGAGCTGTTTTTT. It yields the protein CASSLQTPNTGELFF.

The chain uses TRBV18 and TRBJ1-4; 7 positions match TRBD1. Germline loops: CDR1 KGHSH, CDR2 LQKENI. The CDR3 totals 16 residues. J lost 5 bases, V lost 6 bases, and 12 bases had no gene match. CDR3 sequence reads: CASSLRIGGENEKLFF. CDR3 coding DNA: TGTGCCAGCTCCCTTAGGATAGGGGGCGAAAATGAAAAACTGTTTTTT.

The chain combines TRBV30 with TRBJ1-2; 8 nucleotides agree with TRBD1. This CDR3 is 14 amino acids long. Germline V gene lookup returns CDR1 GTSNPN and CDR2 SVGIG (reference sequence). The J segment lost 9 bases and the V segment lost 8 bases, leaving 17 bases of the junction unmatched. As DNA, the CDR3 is TGTGCCCAGACGGCAGGGGGCTTACCCGTCCGCTACACCTTC. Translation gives CAQTAGGLPVRYTF.

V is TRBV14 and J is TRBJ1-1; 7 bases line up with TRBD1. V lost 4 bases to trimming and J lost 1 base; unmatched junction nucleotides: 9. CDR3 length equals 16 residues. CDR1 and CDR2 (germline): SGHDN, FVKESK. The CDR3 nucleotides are TGTGCCAGCAGCCCAATCACAGGGGCCAAGAACACTGAAGCTTTCTTT. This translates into CASSPITGAKNTEAFF.

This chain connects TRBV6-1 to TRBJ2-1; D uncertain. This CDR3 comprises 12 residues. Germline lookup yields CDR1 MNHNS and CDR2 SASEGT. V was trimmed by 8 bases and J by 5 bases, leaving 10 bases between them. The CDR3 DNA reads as TGTGCCAGCGCCGGTGCCCACAATGAGCAGTTCTTC. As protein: CASAGAHNEQFF.

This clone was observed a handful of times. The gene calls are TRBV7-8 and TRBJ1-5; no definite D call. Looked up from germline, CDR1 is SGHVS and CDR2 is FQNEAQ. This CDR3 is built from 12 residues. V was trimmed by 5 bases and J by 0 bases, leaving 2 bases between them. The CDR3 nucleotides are TGTGCCAGCAGCCATAGCAATCAGCCCCAGCATTTT. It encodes CASSHSNQPQHF. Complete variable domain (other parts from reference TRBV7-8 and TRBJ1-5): GAGVSQSPRYKVAKRGQDVALRCDPISGHVSLFWYQQALGQGPEFLTYFQNEAQLDKSGLPSDRFFAERPEGSVSTLKIQRTQQEDSAVYLCASSHSNQPQHFGDGTRLSIL.

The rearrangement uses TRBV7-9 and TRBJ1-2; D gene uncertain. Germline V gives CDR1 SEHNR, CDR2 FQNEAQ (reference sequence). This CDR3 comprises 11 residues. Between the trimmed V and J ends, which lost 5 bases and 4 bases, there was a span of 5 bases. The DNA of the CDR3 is TGTGCCAGCAGCGACCGCTATGGCTACACCTTC. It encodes CASSDRYGYTF.

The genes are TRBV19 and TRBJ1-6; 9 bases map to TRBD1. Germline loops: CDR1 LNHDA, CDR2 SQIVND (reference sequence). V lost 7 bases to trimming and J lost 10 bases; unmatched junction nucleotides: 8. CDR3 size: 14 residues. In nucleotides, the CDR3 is TGTGCCAGTAAAGCGGGACAGGGAGGATCACCCCTCCACTTT. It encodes CASKAGQGGSPLHF. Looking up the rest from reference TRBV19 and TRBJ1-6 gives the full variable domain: DGGITQSPKYLFRKEGQNVTLSCEQNLNHDAMYWYRQDPGQGLRLIYYSQIVNDFQKGDIAEGYSVSREKKESFPLTVTSAQKNPTAFYLCASKAGQGGSPLHFGNGTRLTVT.

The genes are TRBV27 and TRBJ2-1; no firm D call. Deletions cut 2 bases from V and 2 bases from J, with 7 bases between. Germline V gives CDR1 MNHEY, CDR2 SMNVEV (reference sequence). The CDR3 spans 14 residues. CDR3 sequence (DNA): TGTGCCAGCAGTTTAGACGGAGCCTACAATGAGCAGTTCTTC. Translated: CASSLDGAYNEQFF.

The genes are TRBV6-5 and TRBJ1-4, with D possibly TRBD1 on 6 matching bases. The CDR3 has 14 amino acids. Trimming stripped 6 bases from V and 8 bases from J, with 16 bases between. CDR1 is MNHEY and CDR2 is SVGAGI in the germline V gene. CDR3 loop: CASRKGTHPEKLFF. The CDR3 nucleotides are TGTGCCAGCAGAAAGGGGACACACCCCGAAAAACTGTTTTTT.

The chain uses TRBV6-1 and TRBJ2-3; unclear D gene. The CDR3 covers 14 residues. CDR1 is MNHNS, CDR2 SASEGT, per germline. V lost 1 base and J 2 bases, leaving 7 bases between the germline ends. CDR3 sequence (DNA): TGTGCCAGCAGTGAAGTCCTCTACACAGATACGCAGTATTTT. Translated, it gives CASSEVLYTDTQYF.